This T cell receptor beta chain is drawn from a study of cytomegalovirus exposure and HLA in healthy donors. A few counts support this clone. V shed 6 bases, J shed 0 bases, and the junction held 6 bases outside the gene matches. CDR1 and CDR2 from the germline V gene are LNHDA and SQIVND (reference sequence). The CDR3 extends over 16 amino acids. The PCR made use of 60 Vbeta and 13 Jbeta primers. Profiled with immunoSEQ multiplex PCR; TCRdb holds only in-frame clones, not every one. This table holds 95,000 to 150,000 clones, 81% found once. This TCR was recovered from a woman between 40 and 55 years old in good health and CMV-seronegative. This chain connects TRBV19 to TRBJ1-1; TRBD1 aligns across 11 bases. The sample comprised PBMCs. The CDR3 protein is CASRWRTGGMNTEAFF. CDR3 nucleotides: TGTGCCAGTAGATGGAGGACAGGGGGCATGAACACTGAAGCTTTCTTT.